This T cell receptor (beta chain) was recorded in a study of blood T cell repertoires in COVID-19 (dated by TCRdb to about 2020). Notes on the research overall: Samples from collaborators originated in the United States, Italy and Spain and spanned both the acute and convalescent phases of COVID-19. The material from the prospective study consisted of cDNA or gDNA derived from T cells, B-cell-depleted T cells, or PBMCs. Deeply sampled blood TCRbeta repertoires from subjects exposed to, actively infected with, or recovered from COVID-19 were included in the dataset. The repertoires were released in a freely available public database intended as a resource for research on the immune response to SARS-CoV-2. The samples were drawn from the first 160 participants of the ongoing ImmuneRACE study and from 1,254 subjects provided by 6 global collaborators. Nearly every sample came with metadata listing a de-identified subject ID, COVID-19 status, age in years and sex. Where available, HLA class I and class II types were taken from metadata supplied by the sample provider and were not determined by assay-based typing. Here is what the overall study found, with its caveats: The quantity of clinical and demographic metadata differed by source and by participant and was supplied without curation.

Deletion took 7 bases off V and 0 bases off J, with a span of 12 bases between the germline ends. Including cysteine and phenylalanine, the CDR3 has 14 amino acids. Only CDR3 DNA is held: 42 bases, read in frame from base 1. CDR1 and CDR2 are drawn from the germline V gene: SGHDN, FVKESK. TCRbeta CDR3 regions were amplified from genomic DNA by means of the immunoSEQ Assay, a bias-controlled multiplex PCR. The original methods were these. Within the assay, amplification of reference gene primers was used to estimate how many nucleated cells each sample contained. To quantify the absolute abundance of each unique TCRbeta CDR3 rearrangement, sequence reads were collapsed and filtered. For each sample, productive Simpson clonality was calculated as the square root of Simpson's diversity index across productive rearrangements. TCRdb provides this immuneACCESS table in a form limited to in-frame rearrangements. Some clones are lacking; in checked studies, under half of them reflect an unresolved V gene, and why the rest are absent is not known. That table supplies the V and J calls and clone size; D and trimming were determined from the DNA. Within this sample are around 310,000 clones, with under 90% of them counted one time only. The ten biggest clones cover about 9.4% of the sample.

As regards this clone: Its antigen is still unknown. No per-base quality is available; no much larger clone lies one base away.

Enrolling through a virtual design, the prospective study's participants ranged in age from roughly 18 to 89 years and lived across 24 United States geographic areas. To assign participants to cohorts, the prospective study relied on clinical history that participants themselves reported in a screening survey and a study questionnaire. For ImmuneRACE Cohort 3, a participant was defined as recovered based on two consecutive negative NP/OP PCR tests, clearance by a healthcare professional, or resolution of symptoms. Each participant in the prospective study had whole blood, serum and a nasopharyngeal or oropharyngeal swab collected by mobile phlebotomists. Participants in the prospective study had the option to provide additional blood draws and questionnaires over a roughly two-month period. Blood samples from the prospective study were shipped frozen or at room temperature prior to DNA extraction.

The chain links TRBV14 with TRBJ1-1, with the D gene not clear enough to name. Sequencing used PBMCs or T cells enriched from blood (not recorded which). This receptor was identified in a woman aged 25 to 39 who had recovered from COVID-19. The DNA reads as follows: TGTGCCAGCACCGACTCTGGGTTGAACACTGAAGCTTTCTTT. Translated, this is CASTDSGLNTEAFF.